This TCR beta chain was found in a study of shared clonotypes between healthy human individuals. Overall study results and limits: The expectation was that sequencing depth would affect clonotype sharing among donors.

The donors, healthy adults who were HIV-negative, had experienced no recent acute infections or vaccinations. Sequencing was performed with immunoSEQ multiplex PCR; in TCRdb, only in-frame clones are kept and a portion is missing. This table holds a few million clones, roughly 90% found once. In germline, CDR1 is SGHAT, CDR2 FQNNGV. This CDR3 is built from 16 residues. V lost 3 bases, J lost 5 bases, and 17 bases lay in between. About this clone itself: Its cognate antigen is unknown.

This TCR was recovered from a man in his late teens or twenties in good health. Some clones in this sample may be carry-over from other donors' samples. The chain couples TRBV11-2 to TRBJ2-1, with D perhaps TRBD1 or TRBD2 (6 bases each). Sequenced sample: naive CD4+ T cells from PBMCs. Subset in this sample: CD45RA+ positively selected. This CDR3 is CASSLRGTQRNNEQFF. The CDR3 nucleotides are TGTGCCAGCAGCTTGCGCGGGACACAGAGAAACAATGAGCAGTTCTTC.